This T cell receptor (beta chain) came from a study of T-cell reconstitution after alpha-beta-depleted transplantation in children. This clonotype was counted only a few times. Unique molecular identifiers were built into the TCRbeta library. One entry per CDR3 protein results from TCRdb running MiXCR on the PCR reads. The repertoire has a few hundred thousand distinct CDR3 sequences, about 14% of them found once; the top ten carry around 4.1%. The germline V gene encodes CDR1 SGHVS and CDR2 FNYEAQ. With 3 bases removed from V and 5 bases from J, the gap between germline ends came to 10 bases. The CDR3 has 14 amino acids.

The chain links TRBV7-6 to TRBJ1-4, with D possibly being TRBD1 (6 bases). The sequence was collected from a human donor who donated a stem cell graft to a child with Fanconi anemia. The material sequenced was PBMCs, taken from the stem cell graft. The CDR3 nucleotides read TGTGCCAGCAGCTTGGACAGCCTGAATGAAAAACTGTTTTTT. Encoded protein: CASSLDSLNEKLFF.